One T cell receptor (beta chain) is described in this entry. Its antigen remains unidentified. Via MiXCR, TCRdb re-called the PCR reads. The profile shows about 85,000 clones, 7.5% to 9% of them singletons. This sample is drawn from a study of metastatic and nonmetastatic thyroid tumors. About the research overall: Both malignant and benign thyroid patients supplied peripheral blood and tumor or nodule tissue samples, across which the repertoires of these patients were then compared.

There were no patients who had received any treatment before thyroid surgery. The CDR3 runs to 16 residues. With 0 bases removed from V and 7 bases from J, the gap between germline ends came to 16 bases. Germline CDR1 is SGHRS and CDR2 is YFSETQ. Study-wide results and caveats: TCR beta diversity was reportedly significantly higher in malignant thyroid tumors than benign nodules, in blood and tumor.

The receptor was derived from a female donor with papillary thyroid cancer or a benign thyroid nodule (not recorded which). Some clones in this sample may be carry-over from other donors' samples. Specimen: blood. The chain is built from TRBV5-1 and TRBJ2-2; the D is unclear. CDR3 region: CASSLAPTPVIGELFF. CDR3 coding DNA: TGCGCCAGCAGCTTGGCCCCAACCCCGGTTATCGGGGAGCTGTTTTTT. The full variable domain, rest sourced from reference TRBV5-1 and TRBJ2-2, is KAGVTQTPRYLIKTRGQQVTLSCSPISGHRSVSWYQQTPGQGLQFLFEYFSETQRNKGNFPGRFSGRQFSNSRSEMNVSTLELGDSALYLCASSLAPTPVIGELFFGEGSRLTVL.